This entry concerns a single TCR beta chain. No antigen is known for it. The record originates from a study of identical twins. TCRdb independently ran MiXCR on the 5' RACE reads; one entry per CDR3 protein. Altogether some 500,000 distinct CDR3 sequences are present, under 25% being singletons, with the ten largest covering around 1%. Study-level points and caveats: Cord blood beta clonotypes present at high abundance carried fewer insertions; no such pattern appeared in memory repertoires.

The CDR3 sequence is 13 residues long. The germline CDR1 and CDR2 sequences are SGHTA and FQGTGA. Trimming pared 5 bases from V and 7 bases from J, leaving 11 bases between. The data also belong to a second study, concerning T cells expressing NK-cell markers. Turning to that study: Six or seven donors carried dominant NKG2C+ clonotypes that made up roughly 1.0-7.0% of their CD8+ T cells. The CD3+CD56-NKG2C+ fraction was also led by these clonotypes in several donors.

This TCR came from a woman aged 18 to 35 in good health. Sample: CD4+ T cells sorted from blood. The chain recombines TRBV7-3 with TRBJ2-2; D perhaps matches TRBD1 (5 bases). In DNA form, the CDR3 reads TGTGCCAGCAGCGCCGCCAGGGACGGGGAGCTGTTTTTT. It yields the protein CASSAARDGELFF.